Below, one T cell receptor (beta chain) is given with its context. This sample was taken from a study of sequential checkpoint blockade in melanoma. As for the study in general: Arm A got nivolumab then ipilimumab; arm B the reverse, 1:1.

The treatment here: randomized to nivolumab then ipilimumab (arm A) or the reverse (arm B). No patient had prior DNA-damaging chemotherapy. From thawed PBMCs, live CD3+CD8+ cells negative for CD19 and CD56 were sorted. V was clipped by 2 bases and J by 4 bases, with 12 bases between them. Looked up from germline, CDR1 is PRHDT and CDR2 is FYEKMQ (reference sequence). This CDR3 comprises 15 residues. The protocol was immunoSEQ multiplex PCR, while the TCRdb copy is restricted to in-frame clones and leaves out a portion. The top ten hold around 18% of the sample, which has about 32,000 clones, less than 85% seen once.

The rearrangement joins TRBV13 to TRBJ2-1; D not resolved. The starting material was CD8+ T cells sorted from blood (inferred from file names), obtained from a patient given nivolumab and ipilimumab in sequence. The clonotype comes from a human donor with melanoma. CDR3 loop: CASSLYSGQYNEQFF. The CDR3 DNA reads as TGTGCCAGCAGCTTATATTCAGGCCAATACAATGAGCAGTTCTTC.